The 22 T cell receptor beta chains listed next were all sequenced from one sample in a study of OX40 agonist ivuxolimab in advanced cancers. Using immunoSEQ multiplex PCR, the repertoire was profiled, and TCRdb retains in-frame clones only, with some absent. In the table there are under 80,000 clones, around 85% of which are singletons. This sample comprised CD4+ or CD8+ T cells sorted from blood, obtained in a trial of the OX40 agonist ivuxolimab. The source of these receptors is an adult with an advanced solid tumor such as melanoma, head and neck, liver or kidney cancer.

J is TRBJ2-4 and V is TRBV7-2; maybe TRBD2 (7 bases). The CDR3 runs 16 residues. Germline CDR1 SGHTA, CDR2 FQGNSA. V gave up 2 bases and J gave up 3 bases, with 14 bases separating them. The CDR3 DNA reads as TGTGCCAGCAGCTTAATTGGGGGGGCCGTCAAAAACATTCAGTACTTC. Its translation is CASSLIGGAVKNIQYF.

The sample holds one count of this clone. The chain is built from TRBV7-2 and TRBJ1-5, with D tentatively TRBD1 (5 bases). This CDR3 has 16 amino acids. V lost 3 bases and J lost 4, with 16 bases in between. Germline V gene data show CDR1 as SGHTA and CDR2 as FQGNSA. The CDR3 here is CASSFESGGRNQPQHF. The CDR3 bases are TGTGCCAGCAGCTTTGAGTCCGGGGGTCGGAATCAGCCCCAGCATTTT.

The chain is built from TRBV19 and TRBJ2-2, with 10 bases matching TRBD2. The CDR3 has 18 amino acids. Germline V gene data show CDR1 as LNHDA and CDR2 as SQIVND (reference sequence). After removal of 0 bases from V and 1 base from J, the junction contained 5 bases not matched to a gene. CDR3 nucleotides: TGTGCCAGTAGTATAGATCCCCCTAGCGGGGGGAACACCGGGGAGCTGTTTTTT. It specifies CASSIDPPSGGNTGELFF.

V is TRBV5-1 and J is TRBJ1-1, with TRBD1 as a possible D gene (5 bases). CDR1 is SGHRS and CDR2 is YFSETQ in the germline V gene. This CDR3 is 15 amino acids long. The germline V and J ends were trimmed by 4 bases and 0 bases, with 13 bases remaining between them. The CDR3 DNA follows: TGCGCCAGCAGCCCCGCCGTGGGGGTGAACACTGAAGCTTTCTTT. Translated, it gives CASSPAVGVNTEAFF.

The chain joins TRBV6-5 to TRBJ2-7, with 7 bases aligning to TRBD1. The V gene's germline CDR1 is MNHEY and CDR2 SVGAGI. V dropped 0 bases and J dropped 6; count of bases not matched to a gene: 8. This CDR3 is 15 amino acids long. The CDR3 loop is CASSYSETGLGEQYF. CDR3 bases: TGTGCCAGCAGTTACTCTGAGACAGGGTTGGGCGAGCAGTACTTC.

The DNA for the CDR3 is TGTGCCAGCAGCCCGTTAGGGGAGCGAGCCACAGATACGCAGTATTTT. Protein product: CASSPLGERATDTQYF. The rearrangement uses TRBV4-2 and TRBJ2-3; D is possibly TRBD1 or TRBD2 (5 bases each). In germline, CDR1 is LGHNA, CDR2 YNFKEQ. The CDR3 is 16 residues long. V was clipped by 4 bases and J by 2 bases, with 16 bases between them.

The CDR3 reads CASSPGKGAQETQYF. The CDR3 nucleotides are TGCGCCAGCAGCCCAGGGAAGGGGGCGCAAGAGACCCAGTACTTC. The chain recombines TRBV4-1 with TRBJ2-5, with 7 bases matching TRBD1. Losses at the gene ends were 4 bases for V and 2 bases for J; bases not matched to a gene: 7. Germline V gene lookup returns CDR1 MGHRA and CDR2 YSYEKL. This CDR3 is 15 amino acids long.

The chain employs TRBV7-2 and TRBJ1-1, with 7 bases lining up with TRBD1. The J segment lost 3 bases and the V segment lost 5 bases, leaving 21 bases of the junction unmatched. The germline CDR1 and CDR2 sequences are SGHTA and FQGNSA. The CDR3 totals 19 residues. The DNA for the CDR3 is TGTGCCAGCAGCCGCCGACAGGGCACTTCTTCGATCCGGGACACTGAAGCTTTCTTT. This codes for CASSRRQGTSSIRDTEAFF.

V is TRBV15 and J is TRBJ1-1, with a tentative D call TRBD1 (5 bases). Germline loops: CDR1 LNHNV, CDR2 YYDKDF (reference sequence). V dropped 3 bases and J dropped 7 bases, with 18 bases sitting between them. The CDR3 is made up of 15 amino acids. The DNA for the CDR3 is TGTGCCACCAGCAGGGACTCAGCGGGGGTCTATGAAGCTTTCTTT. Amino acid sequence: CATSRDSAGVYEAFF.

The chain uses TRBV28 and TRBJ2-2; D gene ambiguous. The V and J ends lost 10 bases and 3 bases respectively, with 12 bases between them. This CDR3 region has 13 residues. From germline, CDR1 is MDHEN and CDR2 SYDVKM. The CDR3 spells CATSLAHTGELFF. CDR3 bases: TGTGCCACGTCGTTGGCGCACACCGGGGAGCTGTTTTTT.

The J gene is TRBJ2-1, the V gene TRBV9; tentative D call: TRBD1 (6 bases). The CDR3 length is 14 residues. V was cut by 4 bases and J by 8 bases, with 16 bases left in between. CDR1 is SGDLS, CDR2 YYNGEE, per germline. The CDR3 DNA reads TGTGCCAGCAGCCTCGAGGGGGTTCTGCATGAGCAGTTCTTC. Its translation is CASSLEGVLHEQFF.

CDR3 in DNA: TGTGCCAGCACCCCGAACCGGCCGGGTTTCGGGGGGTCCAAGCAGTACTTC. Residues: CASTPNRPGFGGSKQYF. This rearrangement joins TRBV5-4 to TRBJ2-7, with 7 positions matching TRBD2. The CDR3 consists of 17 residues. Per germline, CDR1 SGHNT and CDR2 YYREEE (reference sequence). Germline trimming cut 6 bases from V and 8 bases from J; bases unmatched to any gene: 23.

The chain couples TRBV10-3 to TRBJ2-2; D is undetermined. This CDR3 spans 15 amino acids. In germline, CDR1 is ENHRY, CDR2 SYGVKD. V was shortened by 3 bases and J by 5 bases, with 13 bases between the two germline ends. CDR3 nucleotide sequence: TGTGCCATCAGTGACAGCCAGTTTATGACCGGGGAGCTGTTTTTT. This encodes CAISDSQFMTGELFF.

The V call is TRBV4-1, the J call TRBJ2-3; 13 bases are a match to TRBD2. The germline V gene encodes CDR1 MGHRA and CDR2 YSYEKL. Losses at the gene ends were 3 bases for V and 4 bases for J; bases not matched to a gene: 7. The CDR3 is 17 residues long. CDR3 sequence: CASSHTLTSGRSDTQYF. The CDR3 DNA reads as TGCGCCAGCAGCCACACCCTGACTAGCGGGAGGTCAGATACGCAGTATTTT.

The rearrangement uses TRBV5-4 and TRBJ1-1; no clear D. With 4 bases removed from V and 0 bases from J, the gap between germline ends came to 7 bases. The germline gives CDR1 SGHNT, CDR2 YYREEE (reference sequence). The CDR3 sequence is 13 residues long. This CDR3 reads CASSGELNTEAFF. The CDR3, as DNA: TGTGCCAGCAGCGGGGAATTGAACACTGAAGCTTTCTTT.

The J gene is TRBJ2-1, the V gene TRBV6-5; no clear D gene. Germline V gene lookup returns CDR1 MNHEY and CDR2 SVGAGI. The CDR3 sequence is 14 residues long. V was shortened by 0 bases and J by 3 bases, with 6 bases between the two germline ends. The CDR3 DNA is TGTGCCAGCAGTTACTCGTCCTACTACAATGAGCAGTTCTTC. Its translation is CASSYSSYYNEQFF.

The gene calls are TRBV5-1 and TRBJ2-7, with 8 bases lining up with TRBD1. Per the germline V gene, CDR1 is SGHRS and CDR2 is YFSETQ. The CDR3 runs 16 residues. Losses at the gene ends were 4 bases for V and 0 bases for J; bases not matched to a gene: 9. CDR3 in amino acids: CASSPGQGRYSYEQYF. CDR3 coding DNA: TGCGCCAGCAGCCCCGGACAGGGTCGTTACTCCTACGAGCAGTACTTC.

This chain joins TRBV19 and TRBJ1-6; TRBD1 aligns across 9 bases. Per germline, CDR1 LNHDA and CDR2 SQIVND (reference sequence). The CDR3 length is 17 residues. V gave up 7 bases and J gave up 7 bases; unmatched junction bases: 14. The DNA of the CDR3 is TGTGCCAGTACCAGAGGGCGATGGGGACAGGGAAATTCACCCCTCCACTTT. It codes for CASTRGRWGQGNSPLHF.

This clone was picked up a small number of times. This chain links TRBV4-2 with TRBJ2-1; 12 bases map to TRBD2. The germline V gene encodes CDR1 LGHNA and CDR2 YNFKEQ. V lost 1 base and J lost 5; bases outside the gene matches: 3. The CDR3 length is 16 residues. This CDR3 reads CASSQVRLAGDNEQFF. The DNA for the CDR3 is TGTGCCAGCAGCCAAGTAAGACTAGCGGGAGACAATGAGCAGTTCTTC.

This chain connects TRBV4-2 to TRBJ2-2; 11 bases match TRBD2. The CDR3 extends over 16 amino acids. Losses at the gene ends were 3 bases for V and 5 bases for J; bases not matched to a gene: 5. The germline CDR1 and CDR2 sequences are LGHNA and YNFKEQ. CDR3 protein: CASSHPTSGGTGELFF. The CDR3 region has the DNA TGTGCCAGCAGCCACCCCACTAGCGGGGGAACCGGGGAGCTGTTTTTT.

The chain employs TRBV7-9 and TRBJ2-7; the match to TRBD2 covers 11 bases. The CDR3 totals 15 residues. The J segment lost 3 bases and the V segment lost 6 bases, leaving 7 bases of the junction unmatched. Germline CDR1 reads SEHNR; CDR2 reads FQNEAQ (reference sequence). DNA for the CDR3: TGTGCCAGCAGATTTCTTGGGACTAGCGGCTACGAGCAGTACTTC. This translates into CASRFLGTSGYEQYF.

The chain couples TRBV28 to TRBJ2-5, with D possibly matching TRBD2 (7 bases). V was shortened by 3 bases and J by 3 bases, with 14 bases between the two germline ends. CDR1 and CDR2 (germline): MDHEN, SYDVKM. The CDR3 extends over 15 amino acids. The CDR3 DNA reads TGTGCCAGCAGTTTCTTCAGGGGAGGGGAAGAGACCCAGTACTTC. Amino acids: CASSFFRGGEETQYF.